Sequencing of this T cell receptor beta chain was carried out in a study of beta chain features in type 1 diabetes. In the study overall: Healthy donors and patients showed comparable age, gender and cell yields.

Reverse transcribing all isolated RNA meant expressed TCRB transcripts were sequenced. The assay was immunoSEQ multiplex PCR, and TCRdb's table has in-frame clones only and misses some. The data show approximately 250,000 clones, with roughly 9.6% seen just once and 0.03% to 0.04% held by the top ten. This CDR3 comprises 14 residues. CDR1 and CDR2 from the germline V gene are KGHSH and LQKENI. V shed 8 bases, J shed 4 bases, and the junction held 5 bases outside the gene matches. This clone was detected a few times. The collection from each donor was one heparinised blood draw averaging around 100 mL. Sorting gave populations that all exceeded 95% purity.

Sequencing input: naive CD4+ T cells from blood. This sequence originates from a woman under 30 in good health. This sequence joins TRBV18 and TRBJ2-2; TRBD2 aligns across 9 bases. The CDR3 loop is CASRLAAVTGELFF. Written as DNA, the CDR3 is TGTGCCAGCCGACTAGCGGCCGTCACCGGGGAGCTGTTTTTT.